This TCR beta chain was identified during a study of spatial heterogeneity in lung cancer. Study observations and caveats: There were more appearances of ubiquitous expanded tumor TCRs in blood at resection than at follow-up.

The time point here: sample taken at primary tumor resection. No cell sorting; template was whole RNA from tumor, lung tissue or PBMC. The cohort: around 79 early-stage, untreated non-small cell lung cancer patients. This clonotype was seen more than once but under ten times. Its antigen is undetermined. Trimming removed 3 bases from V and 2 bases from J, with 8 bases in between. The CDR3 length is 12 residues. Looked up from germline, CDR1 is DFQATT and CDR2 is SNEGSKA (reference sequence). In TCRdb, the 5' RACE reads were re-called with MiXCR into one record per CDR3 protein. Among approximately 44,000 distinct CDR3 sequences listed, approximately 10% were seen once.

The rearrangement uses TRBV20-1 and TRBJ2-7; D might be TRBD1 (6 bases). The TCR was taken from a female donor with early-stage non-small cell lung cancer. Specimen: PBMCs, collected at surgery. This CDR3 is CSASGGAYEQYF. CDR3 bases: TGCAGTGCTAGTGGGGGCGCCTACGAGCAGTACTTC.